This TCR beta chain was captured by sequencing in a study of glioma-infiltrating T cells after dendritic cell vaccination. Sequencing was performed with immunoSEQ multiplex PCR; in TCRdb, only in-frame clones are kept and a portion is missing. The table has 65,000 or so clones, around nine tenths seen once. The CDR3 consists of 16 residues. J was trimmed by 9 bases and V by 2 bases; bases with no gene match: 11. Per the germline V gene, CDR1 is SNHLY and CDR2 is FYNNEI. Time point described: after dendritic cell vaccination, including at tumor progression/relapse. Worth noting for this clone: The same CDR3 also results from other DNA sequences found in this sample.

The sample was blood, taken after dendritic cell vaccination. The source is a human donor with glioblastoma. This chain uses TRBV2 with TRBJ2-1; 9 nucleotides agree with TRBD2. CDR3 sequence (DNA): TGTGCCAGCAGTGAACGCGGGGGGGCGGGTAGGGGTGAGCAGTTCTTC. Protein: CASSERGGAGRGEQFF.